These 30 T cell receptor beta chains were all obtained from the same sample, sequenced in a study of blood T cell repertoires in COVID-19. Using immunoSEQ multiplex PCR, the repertoire was profiled, and TCRdb retains in-frame clones only, with some absent. This table holds some 87,000 clones, around 80% found once. Sequencing used peripheral blood. These receptors all stem from a man between 45 and 60 years old who had recovered from COVID-19.

The chain carries TRBV9 and TRBJ2-2, with D perhaps matching TRBD1 (6 bases). CDR1 is SGDLS, CDR2 YYNGEE, per germline. The CDR3 runs 15 residues. V lost 4 bases, J lost 0 bases, and 10 bases lay in between. The chain's CDR3 is CASSLGAANTGELFF. DNA of the CDR3: TGTGCCAGCAGCCTGGGGGCAGCGAACACCGGGGAGCTGTTTTTT.

The V and J genes are TRBV10-3 and TRBJ1-6; a weak D match, TRBD1 (5 bases). CDR1 ENHRY and CDR2 SYGVKD come from the germline V gene. V gave up 10 bases and J gave up 6 bases, with 22 bases separating them. This CDR3 has 16 residues. In DNA form, the CDR3 reads TGTGCCACGGTTCGGGAGGCGGGGACCGTTAATTCACCCCTCCACTTT. Encoded protein: CATVREAGTVNSPLHF.

This clone has just one count. This chain uses TRBV27 with TRBJ2-2, with a tentative D call TRBD1 (6 bases). CDR3 length: 16 residues. The V end was cut by 3 bases, the J end by 0 bases, with 11 bases between. CDR1 MNHEY and CDR2 SMNVEV come from the germline V gene (reference sequence). CDR3 coding DNA: TGTGCCAGCAGTTTCCTGGGGGCGGCGAACACCGGGGAGCTGTTTTTT. Protein: CASSFLGAANTGELFF.

J is TRBJ1-2 and V is TRBV3-1 (or the pseudogene TRBV3-2), with D possibly matching TRBD1 (5 bases). Germline loops: CDR1 LGHDT, CDR2 YNNKEL (reference sequence). Between the trimmed V and J ends, which lost 1 base and 6 bases, there was a span of 9 bases. CDR3 length equals 13 residues. In DNA form, the CDR3 reads TGTGCCAGCAGCCAAGTTCAGGGAAATGGCTACACCTTC. Protein: CASSQVQGNGYTF.

The chain uses TRBV12-5 and TRBJ2-3, with 9 bases identical to TRBD2. The CDR3 consists of 17 residues. Germline CDR1 LGHNT, CDR2 FRNRAP. J gave up 3 bases and V 0 bases, and 7 bases lay outside the gene matches. The CDR3 DNA follows: TGTGCTAGTGGTTTGGTACCAGCGGGAGGCTTGACAGATACGCAGTATTTT. The encoded protein is CASGLVPAGGLTDTQYF.

As DNA, the CDR3 is TGTGCCAGCGGGCAGGTCCAAGAGACCCAGTACTTC. This gives the protein CASGQVQETQYF. The V call is TRBV4-2, the J call TRBJ2-5; the D is unclear. Trimming shortened V by 8 bases and J by 1 base, and 8 bases separated the two germline ends. The germline V gene has CDR1 LGHNA and CDR2 YNFKEQ. The CDR3 covers 12 residues.

This clone is a singleton in its sample. Other DNA variants within this sample encode the same CDR3. The rearrangement joins TRBV5-8 to TRBJ2-5; no clear D. There are 11 residues in the CDR3. CDR1 and CDR2 (germline): SGHTS, YDEGEE. Between the trimmed V and J ends, which lost 2 bases and 5 bases, there was a span of 4 bases. The CDR3 nucleotides read TGTGCCAGCAGCTTCGGGGAGACCCAGTACTTC. Protein product: CASSFGETQYF. Based on the CDR3 plus reference TRBV5-8 and TRBJ2-5, the full variable domain is EAGVTQSPTHLIKTRGQQATLRCSPISGHTSVYWYQQALGLGLQFLLWYDEGEERNRGNFPPRFSGRQFPNYSSELNVNALELEDSALYLCASSFGETQYFGPGTRLLVL.

This sequence joins TRBV5-4 and TRBJ1-6; perhaps TRBD1 as D (5 bases). Germline V gene data show CDR1 as SGHNT and CDR2 as YYREEE (reference sequence). The CDR3 length is 15 residues. V lost 5 bases and J 4 bases, leaving 13 bases between the germline ends. This chain's CDR3 is CASRPDSNYNSPLHF. Here the CDR3 DNA reads TGTGCCAGCAGACCTGACAGCAATTATAATTCACCCCTCCACTTT.

The sample holds one count of this clone. Other DNA sequences from this sample encode an identical CDR3 as well. The V gene is TRBV5-6, the J gene TRBJ2-7, with a tentative D call TRBD1 (7 bases). This CDR3 is 15 amino acids long. With 0 bases removed from V and 4 bases from J, the gap between germline ends came to 14 bases. CDR1 is SGHDT and CDR2 is YYEEEE in the germline V gene. Written as DNA, the CDR3 is TGTGCCAGCAGCTTGGGCGGGACAGCCTTTTACGAGCAGTACTTC. It translates to CASSLGGTAFYEQYF.

This chain joins TRBV5-1 and TRBJ2-5, with a weak D call TRBD2 (6 bases). This CDR3 spans 14 amino acids. The V gene lost 4 bases and the J gene lost 1 base, with 11 bases spanning the gap. Per the germline V gene, CDR1 is SGHRS and CDR2 is YFSETQ. The CDR3 spells CASSIAGLQETQYF. The CDR3 bases are TGCGCCAGCAGCATTGCGGGACTCCAAGAGACCCAGTACTTC.

The chain links TRBV19 to TRBJ1-5, with 7 bases aligning to TRBD1. The V and J ends lost 5 bases and 2 bases, in that order; junction bases with no gene match: 9. The CDR3 is made up of 16 amino acids. Per the germline V gene, CDR1 is LNHDA and CDR2 is SQIVND (reference sequence). CDR3 coding DNA: TGTGCCAGTAGTCTTCGGACAGGTTCGGGCAATCAGCCCCAGCATTTT. This gives the protein CASSLRTGSGNQPQHF. Together with reference TRBV19 and TRBJ1-5, the CDR3 gives the full variable domain: DGGITQSPKYLFRKEGQNVTLSCEQNLNHDAMYWYRQDPGQGLRLIYYSQIVNDFQKGDIAEGYSVSREKKESFPLTVTSAQKNPTAFYLCASSLRTGSGNQPQHFGDGTRLSIL.

The chain is built from TRBV19 and TRBJ1-2; 9 bases fit TRBD1. The CDR3 consists of 15 residues. With 5 bases clipped from V and 6 bases from J, the junction kept 10 bases outside the gene matches. CDR1 is LNHDA and CDR2 is SQIVND in the germline V gene (reference sequence). This CDR3 reads CASSADRGQGHGYTF. Here the CDR3 DNA reads TGTGCCAGTAGTGCCGATCGGGGACAGGGCCATGGCTACACCTTC.

The J gene is TRBJ2-7, the V gene TRBV5-1, with 10 positions matching TRBD1. V dropped 6 bases and J dropped 3; count of bases not matched to a gene: 6. The CDR3 sequence is 14 residues long. Germline-derived CDR1 and CDR2 are SGHRS and YFSETQ. CDR3 bases: TGCGCCAGCACAACGGGGACAGGGGACTACGAGCAGTACTTC. Its translation is CASTTGTGDYEQYF.

This rearrangement joins TRBV6-5 to TRBJ2-7; 12 bases match TRBD2. This CDR3 spans 15 amino acids. The junction had 3 bases not matched to a gene; V was cut back by 6 bases and J by 0 bases. Germline CDR1 and CDR2: MNHEY and SVGAGI. CDR3 coding DNA: TGTGCCAGCAGGTTGACTAGCGGGAGCTCCTACGAGCAGTACTTC. It yields the protein CASRLTSGSSYEQYF.

CDR3 sequence reads: CASNPTGVNQPQHF. CDR3 coding DNA: TGTGCCAGCAACCCAACAGGAGTCAATCAGCCCCAGCATTTT. The chain couples TRBV19 to TRBJ1-5; D might be TRBD1 (5 bases). The ends were cut back, 9 bases at V and 3 bases at J, with 15 bases in the middle. Germline-derived CDR1 and CDR2 are LNHDA and SQIVND (reference sequence). The CDR3 is 14 amino acids.

The genes are TRBV9 and TRBJ1-1; 9 bases fit TRBD1. There are 14 residues in the CDR3. The V and J ends lost 4 bases and 6 bases, in that order; junction bases with no gene match: 7. Germline-derived CDR1 and CDR2 are SGDLS and YYNGEE. CDR3 sequence reads: CASSPGTGIPEAFF. The CDR3 region has the DNA TGTGCCAGCAGCCCCGGGACAGGGATCCCTGAAGCTTTCTTT. The complete variable domain, with remaining parts taken from reference TRBV9 and TRBJ1-1, reads DSGVTQTPKHLITATGQRVTLRCSPRSGDLSVYWYQQSLDQGLQFLIQYYNGEERAKGNILERFSAQQFPDLHSELNLSSLELGDSALYFCASSPGTGIPEAFFGQGTRLTVV.

The chain uses TRBV3-1 (or the pseudogene TRBV3-2) and TRBJ2-3, with a tentative D call TRBD2 (5 bases). This CDR3 spans 11 amino acids. Germline CDR1 LGHDT, CDR2 YNNKEL (reference sequence). V was trimmed by 6 bases and J by 10 bases, leaving 11 bases between them. Written as DNA, the CDR3 is TGTGCCAGCAGTCCGGGAAGGGCGCAGTATTTT. It codes for CASSPGRAQYF.

J is TRBJ1-5 and V is TRBV5-6; tentatively, D is TRBD1 (6 bases). V shed 4 bases and J shed 4 bases, with 12 bases lying between them. CDR3 size: 14 residues. The germline V gene has CDR1 SGHDT and CDR2 YYEEEE. The CDR3 loop is CASSRAGANQPQHF. As DNA, the CDR3 is TGTGCCAGCAGCCGGGCAGGGGCGAATCAGCCCCAGCATTTT.

This clone was recorded once. This same CDR3 is encoded by further DNA sequences in the sample. This chain uses TRBV6-1 with TRBJ1-2; 9 positions agree with TRBD1. Losses at the gene ends were 2 bases for V and 1 base for J; bases not matched to a gene: 2. This CDR3 region has 15 residues. Germline CDR1 and CDR2: MNHNS and SASEGT. The CDR3 bases are TGTGCCAGCAGTGAACGGGGACAGGGTAACTATGGCTACACCTTC. As protein: CASSERGQGNYGYTF.

V gene TRBV15 combines with J gene TRBJ2-2; D unresolved. This CDR3 contains 16 residues. Trimming shortened V by 1 base and J by 2 bases, and 11 bases separated the two germline ends. In germline, CDR1 is LNHNV, CDR2 YYDKDF (reference sequence). CDR3 nucleotides: TGTGCCACCAGCAGAGTACTTACGGTTAACACCGGGGAGCTGTTTTTT. Translated: CATSRVLTVNTGELFF.

This clone was detected once. The gene calls are TRBV19 and TRBJ1-1; tentatively, D is TRBD1 (5 bases). Germline lookup yields CDR1 LNHDA and CDR2 SQIVND (reference sequence). The CDR3 is 17 amino acids. V lost 5 bases, J lost 3 bases, and 22 bases lay in between. The CDR3 DNA is TGTGCCAGTAGTTACAAGGGGCGCGGATTGGTATACACTGAAGCTTTCTTT. It specifies CASSYKGRGLVYTEAFF.

The chain couples TRBV5-1 to TRBJ1-5, with no clear D. This CDR3 contains 16 residues. The germline CDR1 and CDR2 sequences are SGHRS and YFSETQ. Trimming left V 0 bases short and J 7 bases short, with 17 bases between. CDR3 nucleotides: TGCGCCAGCAGCTTGGGGCTTGGAGGCGGTTTCCAGCCCCAGCATTTT. Amino acids: CASSLGLGGGFQPQHF.

The genes are TRBV24-1 and TRBJ2-3, with TRBD2 matching 8 bases. The CDR3 contains 15 residues. J was trimmed by 8 bases and V by 4 bases; bases with no gene match: 10. Looked up from germline, CDR1 is KGHDR and CDR2 is SFDVKD. CDR3 nucleotide sequence: TGTGCCACCAGTGACCCCGGGACTAGTATTGGTACGCAGTATTTT. Protein: CATSDPGTSIGTQYF.

This clone has a single count. V usage is TRBV3-1 (or the pseudogene TRBV3-2) and J usage is TRBJ2-1, with D possibly matching TRBD2 (5 bases). The CDR3 is 14 amino acids. V gave up 0 bases and J gave up 8 bases, with 11 bases separating them. Germline CDR1 reads LGHDT; CDR2 reads YNNKEL (reference sequence). The CDR3 region is CASSQDVRADEQFF. CDR3 DNA: TGTGCCAGCAGCCAAGATGTGCGGGCTGATGAGCAGTTCTTC.

This chain connects TRBV10-3 to TRBJ2-3; D uncertain. Germline CDR1 is ENHRY and CDR2 is SYGVKD. V was cut by 2 bases and J by 4 bases, with 7 bases left in between. The CDR3 totals 13 residues. The CDR3 here is CAISEPPPDTQYF. CDR3 in DNA: TGTGCCATCAGTGAGCCTCCCCCAGATACGCAGTATTTT.

Only a few counts were recorded for this clone. V usage is TRBV6-4 and J usage is TRBJ2-3, with D possibly TRBD2 on 5 matching bases. The CDR3 is 14 amino acids. The V gene's germline CDR1 is MRHNA and CDR2 SNTAGT. The V end was cut by 6 bases, the J end by 4 bases, with 14 bases between. This CDR3 reads CASSATMGADTQYF. CDR3 bases: TGTGCCAGCAGCGCCACGATGGGAGCAGATACGCAGTATTTT.

This rearrangement joins TRBV12-5 to TRBJ2-1, with D perhaps matching TRBD1 (5 bases). CDR3 length: 16 residues. V lost 4 bases, J lost 0 bases, and 13 bases lay in between. Looked up from germline, CDR1 is LGHNT and CDR2 is FRNRAP. The CDR3 nucleotides read TGTGCTAGTGGTTCTCACGACAGAAGCTCCTACAATGAGCAGTTCTTC. Encoded protein: CASGSHDRSSYNEQFF. Full variable domain (missing parts from reference TRBV12-5 and TRBJ2-1): DARVTQTPRHKVTEMGQEVTMRCQPILGHNTVFWYRQTMMQGLELLAYFRNRAPLDDSGMPKDRFSAEMPDATLATLKIQPSEPRDSAVYFCASGSHDRSSYNEQFFGPGTRLTVL.

The chain recombines TRBV9 with TRBJ2-1, with 7 bases matching TRBD2. CDR1 is SGDLS, CDR2 YYNGEE, per germline. The CDR3 runs 13 residues. Trimming removed 2 bases from V and 9 bases from J; junction bases left unmatched: 5. CDR3 nucleotide sequence: TGTGCCAGCAGCGTGTTGCGGGGGAGTGAGCAGTTCTTC. It specifies CASSVLRGSEQFF.

This clone was counted once. The chain links TRBV7-2 to TRBJ2-7, with D maybe TRBD1 (6 bases). This CDR3 spans 12 amino acids. Between the trimmed V and J ends, which lost 7 bases and 6 bases, there was a span of 13 bases. CDR1 SGHTA and CDR2 FQGNSA come from the germline V gene. The CDR3 bases are TGTGCCAGCACCAGGGACATTAGCGAGCAGTACTTC. Encoded protein: CASTRDISEQYF.

Comment on this clone: Other DNA sequences of this sample code for an identical CDR3. The chain has TRBV6-5 and TRBJ1-5; a possible D gene is TRBD1 (5 bases). This CDR3 has 15 amino acids. The germline gives CDR1 MNHEY, CDR2 SVGAGI. Between the trimmed V and J ends, which lost 2 bases and 1 base, there was a span of 9 bases. The CDR3, as DNA: TGTGCCAGCAGTTACGCAGGGTTCAGCAATCAGCCCCAGCATTTT. This codes for CASSYAGFSNQPQHF.